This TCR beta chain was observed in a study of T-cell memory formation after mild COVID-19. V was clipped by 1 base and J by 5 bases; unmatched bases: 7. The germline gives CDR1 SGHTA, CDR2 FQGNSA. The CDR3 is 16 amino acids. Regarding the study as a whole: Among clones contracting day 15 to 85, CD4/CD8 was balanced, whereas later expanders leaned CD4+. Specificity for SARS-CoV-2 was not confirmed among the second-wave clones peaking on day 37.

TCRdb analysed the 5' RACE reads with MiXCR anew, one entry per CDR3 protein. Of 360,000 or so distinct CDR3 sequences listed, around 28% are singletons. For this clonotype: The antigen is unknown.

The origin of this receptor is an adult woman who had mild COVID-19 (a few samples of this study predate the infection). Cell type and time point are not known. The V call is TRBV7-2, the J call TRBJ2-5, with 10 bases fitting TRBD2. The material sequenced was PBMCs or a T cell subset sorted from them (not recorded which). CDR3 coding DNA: TGTGCCAGCAGCTTAGATCTAGCGGGGGCGCGGGAGACCCAGTACTTC. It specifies CASSLDLAGARETQYF.